This TCR beta chain was found in a study of OX40 agonist ivuxolimab in advanced cancers. Turning to the study itself: Patients were dosed intravenously with ivuxolimab at 0.01 to 10 mg/kg every 2 weeks.

CDR3 length: 15 residues. V lost 4 bases, J lost 2 bases, and 3 bases stayed unmatched. Looked up from germline, CDR1 is MNHNS and CDR2 is SASEGT. Repertoires were generated with immunoSEQ multiplex PCR, while TCRdb's copy carries only in-frame clones and drops some. Among around 31,000 clones listed, approximately 90% were seen once. The chain couples TRBV6-1 to TRBJ2-3, with 10 positions matching TRBD2. The sequence derives from an adult with an advanced solid tumor such as melanoma, head and neck, liver or kidney cancer. Specimen: CD4+ or CD8+ T cells sorted from blood, collected in a trial of the OX40 agonist ivuxolimab. Here the CDR3 DNA reads TGTGCCAGCAGTGGACTAGCGGGTCCCACAGATACGCAGTATTTT. This codes for CASSGLAGPTDTQYF.